This T cell receptor (beta chain) emerged from a study of T cell responses to AZD1222 COVID-19 vaccine. General observations from the study: Clonal diversity was possibly underestimated, and white British individuals and females predominated among donors.

Note on this clone: Its specificity is not known.

Doses given second, at about 4 or about 12 weeks, were pooled. Clones were read by immunoSEQ multiplex PCR, and TCRdb kept only the in-frame ones, dropping some. The sample holds 250,000 to 300,000 clones, 90% to 95% seen once. This TCR derives from an adult who received the AZD1222 COVID-19 vaccine. The material sequenced was peripheral blood, taken 28 days after the second AZD1222 dose.

The CDR3 reads CASSLGPDIGYGYTF. In DNA, the CDR3 is TGTGCCAGCAGCTTAGGGCCCGACATCGGCTATGGCTACACCTTC. V is TRBV13 and J is TRBJ1-2; no clear D. This CDR3 comprises 15 residues. V lost 0 bases and J 4 bases, leaving 12 bases between the germline ends. Per the germline V gene, CDR1 is PRHDT and CDR2 is FYEKMQ (reference sequence). The entire variable domain, with the rest obtained from reference TRBV13 and TRBJ1-2, is as follows: AAGVIQSPRHLIKEKRETATLKCYPIPRHDTVYWYQQGPGQDPQFLISFYEKMQSDKGSIPDRFSAQQFSDYHSELNMSSLELGDSALYFCASSLGPDIGYGYTFGSGTRLTVV.